The 27 T cell receptor beta chains listed next were all sequenced from one sample in a study of cytomegalovirus exposure and HLA in healthy donors. The PCR made use of 60 Vbeta and 13 Jbeta primers. Profiled with immunoSEQ multiplex PCR; TCRdb holds only in-frame clones, not every one. The repertoire holds over 150,000 clones, with 55% to 70% as singletons. Sequencing used PBMCs. These receptors were collected from a woman aged 40 to 50 in good health and CMV-seropositive.

The rearrangement joins TRBV4-3 to TRBJ1-5; D call uncertain. Per the germline V gene, CDR1 is LGHNA and CDR2 is YSLEER. The CDR3 consists of 13 residues. Trimming removed 2 bases from V and 4 bases from J, with 6 bases in between. The CDR3 loop reads CASSQTSNQPQHF. The CDR3 nucleotides read TGCGCCAGCAGCCAAACTTCAAATCAGCCCCAGCATTTT.

V and J are TRBV9 and TRBJ2-5, with a weak D call TRBD2 (6 bases). The length of the CDR3 is 16 residues. Germline CDR1 SGDLS, CDR2 YYNGEE. Trimming pared 0 bases from V and 2 bases from J, leaving 14 bases between. The CDR3 spells CASSVAAGLTQETQYF. Here the CDR3 DNA reads TGTGCCAGCAGCGTAGCTGCGGGACTTACACAAGAGACCCAGTACTTC.

This clone was observed a few times. As DNA, the CDR3 is TGTGCCAGCAGTGAGACGACAGGGTCCTACGAGCAGTACTTC. Translated, it gives CASSETTGSYEQYF. The chain has TRBV6-5 and TRBJ2-7; 7 nucleotides align to TRBD1. The CDR3 is 14 residues long. Germline V CDR1 and CDR2: MNHEY, SVGAGI. Trimming at V came to 5 bases and at J to 1 base, leaving 5 bases not matched to a gene.

This chain links TRBV11-2 with TRBJ1-5, with 7 bases lining up with TRBD1. The CDR3 sequence is 15 residues long. The junction had 2 bases not matched to a gene; V was cut back by 1 base and J by 2 bases. Per the germline V gene, CDR1 is SGHAT and CDR2 is FQNNGV. CDR3 sequence (DNA): TGTGCCAGCAGCTTAGGGGACAGCCGCAATCAGCCCCAGCATTTT. Residues: CASSLGDSRNQPQHF.

This clone was seen once. The rearrangement uses TRBV19 and TRBJ1-2, with TRBD1 matching 9 bases. Germline CDR1 reads LNHDA; CDR2 reads SQIVND (reference sequence). Germline trimming cut 6 bases from V and 6 bases from J; bases unmatched to any gene: 5. CDR3 length: 13 residues. The CDR3 loop reads CASRLRDRDGYTF. In nucleotides, the CDR3 is TGTGCCAGTAGGCTCCGGGACAGGGATGGCTACACCTTC. Based on the CDR3 plus reference TRBV19 and TRBJ1-2, the full variable domain is DGGITQSPKYLFRKEGQNVTLSCEQNLNHDAMYWYRQDPGQGLRLIYYSQIVNDFQKGDIAEGYSVSREKKESFPLTVTSAQKNPTAFYLCASRLRDRDGYTFGSGTRLTVV.

The chain carries TRBV14 and TRBJ2-5, with 9 bases that match TRBD1. CDR1 is SGHDN and CDR2 is FVKESK in the germline V gene. The CDR3 length is 15 residues. V trimming: 0 bases; J trimming: 4 bases; junction bases outside the gene matches: 3. This chain's CDR3 is CASSQETGGGETQYF. The DNA of the CDR3 is TGTGCCAGCAGCCAAGAGACAGGGGGAGGAGAGACCCAGTACTTC.

The chain couples TRBV4-3 to TRBJ1-2; 12 bases agree with TRBD1. The germline CDR1 and CDR2 sequences are LGHNA and YSLEER. The J segment lost 8 bases and the V segment lost 1 base, leaving 11 bases of the junction unmatched. The CDR3 length is 17 residues. CDR3 nucleotide sequence: TGCGCCAGCAGCCAAGGAGCGGGGGACAGGGGGCATCGGGGCTACACCTTC. This codes for CASSQGAGDRGHRGYTF.

This chain uses TRBV18 with TRBJ2-1; TRBD2 aligns across 16 bases. The junction had 3 bases not matched to a gene; V was cut back by 0 bases and J by 16 bases. CDR1 is KGHSH, CDR2 LQKENI, per germline. The CDR3 runs to 14 residues. The CDR3 sequence is CASSPPGLAGGVFF. DNA of the CDR3: TGTGCCAGCTCACCACCGGGACTAGCGGGAGGGGTTTTCTTC.

The J gene is TRBJ2-6, the V gene TRBV5-1, with D hard to call. The CDR3 runs 14 residues. The V and J ends lost 2 bases and 1 base respectively, with 4 bases between them. Germline-derived CDR1 and CDR2 are SGHRS and YFSETQ. CDR3 protein: CASSFGSGANVLTF. In nucleotides, the CDR3 is TGCGCCAGCAGCTTCGGGTCTGGGGCCAACGTCCTGACTTTC.

CDR3 in amino acids: CASGLVGSENEQFF. The CDR3 bases are TGTGCTAGTGGTTTGGTTGGTAGCGAGAATGAGCAGTTCTTC. The rearrangement joins TRBV12-5 to TRBJ2-1, with D possibly matching TRBD2 (5 bases). The CDR3 totals 14 residues. Trimming took 0 bases from V and 7 from J, leaving 10 bases between them. From germline, CDR1 is LGHNT and CDR2 FRNRAP.

The chain couples TRBV6-5 to TRBJ2-4; 10 bases agree with TRBD2. The CDR3 contains 14 residues. Losses at the gene ends were 8 bases for V and 5 bases for J; bases not matched to a gene: 6. Germline V CDR1 and CDR2: MNHEY, SVGAGI. This CDR3 reads CASATGLAENIQYF. The CDR3 DNA is TGTGCCAGCGCGACTGGACTAGCGGAAAACATTCAGTACTTC.

The chain uses TRBV6-6 and TRBJ1-4; 7 positions agree with TRBD1. Germline loops: CDR1 MNHNY, CDR2 SVGAGI (reference sequence). There are 14 residues in the CDR3. The V and J ends lost 5 bases and 14 bases, in that order; junction bases with no gene match: 14. The CDR3 protein is CASSPTGTALGLFF. CDR3 DNA: TGTGCCAGCAGTCCTACCGGGACAGCGTTAGGGCTGTTTTTT.

The rearrangement links TRBV5-4 to TRBJ2-3; tentatively, D is TRBD2 (6 bases). This CDR3 has 13 residues. Germline lookup yields CDR1 SGHNT and CDR2 YYREEE (reference sequence). The V end lost 2 bases, the J end lost 4 bases, and 8 bases lay between the germline ends. The DNA of the CDR3 is TGTGCCAGCAGCTTAACTAGCCCAGATACGCAGTATTTT. Translation: CASSLTSPDTQYF. The full variable domain, in which reference TRBV5-4 and TRBJ2-3 provide the parts outside the CDR3, is ETGVTQSPTHLIKTRGQQVTLRCSSQSGHNTVSWYQQALGQGPQFIFQYYREEENGRGNFPPRFSGLQFPNYSSELNVNALELDDSALYLCASSLTSPDTQYFGPGTRLTVL.

This clone was detected a few times. The chain joins TRBV4-1 to TRBJ1-5; D perhaps matches TRBD1 (5 bases). CDR1 and CDR2 from the germline V gene are MGHRA and YSYEKL. The CDR3 runs to 14 residues. Trimming left V 0 bases short and J 5 bases short, with 8 bases between. The CDR3 DNA is TGCGCCAGCAGCCAAGAGATCAGGGATCAGCCCCAGCATTTT. Residues: CASSQEIRDQPQHF.

CDR3 loop: CSVAAGKGEQYF. CDR3 sequence (DNA): TGCAGCGTTGCGGCGGGGAAGGGCGAGCAGTACTTC. The chain is built from TRBV29-1 and TRBJ2-5; a weak D match, TRBD2 (6 bases). The DNA end lines up better with TRBJ2-7; the J call may be wrong. The germline V gene has CDR1 SQVTM and CDR2 ANQGSEA. The CDR3 runs to 12 residues.

In regard to this clone: Compared with germline, one end of the junction differs, possibly owing to a read error. The chain couples TRBV7-9 to TRBJ1-2; D not certain. This CDR3 has 12 amino acids. Germline values: CDR1 SEHNR, CDR2 FQNEAQ (reference sequence). The CDR3 spells CSSSGTNYGYTF. CDR3 in DNA: TGTTCCAGCAGCGGTACAAACTATGGCTACACCTTC.

This clone was seen a handful of times. The gene calls are TRBV6-5 and TRBJ2-3; TRBD1 might be the D (5 bases). The ends were cut back, 0 bases at V and 0 bases at J, with 10 bases in the middle. The CDR3 loop spans 16 amino acids. CDR1 MNHEY and CDR2 SVGAGI come from the germline V gene. Written as DNA, the CDR3 is TGTGCCAGCAGTTACTCGATCACAGGTAGCACAGATACGCAGTATTTT. Amino acids: CASSYSITGSTDTQYF.

This chain uses TRBV7-8 with TRBJ2-5; TRBD1 matches 7 bases. With V trimmed by 3 bases and J by 2 bases, 3 bases remained unmatched. The CDR3 covers 14 residues. From germline, CDR1 is SGHVS and CDR2 FQNEAQ. CDR3 residues: CASSFGTAQETQYF. The DNA of the CDR3 is TGTGCCAGCAGCTTCGGGACAGCACAAGAGACCCAGTACTTC.

As regards this clone: One junction end disagrees with the germline gene, perhaps due to a read error. The chain has TRBV2 and TRBJ1-2; D is undetermined. The CDR3 has 13 residues. Germline CDR1 SNHLY, CDR2 FYNNEI. In DNA form, the CDR3 reads TGTGCCAGCGTGAGGGAAGCCAACTATGGCTACCCCTTC. Translating it yields CASVREANYGYPF.

This clone was counted a few times. The chain joins TRBV7-2 to TRBJ1-5, with 10 nucleotides matching TRBD1. The CDR3 consists of 14 residues. Germline CDR1 is SGHTA and CDR2 is FQGNSA. V lost 5 bases to trimming and J lost 2 bases; unmatched junction nucleotides: 0. This CDR3 is CASSGTGGNQPQHF. In DNA, the CDR3 is TGTGCCAGCAGCGGGACAGGGGGCAATCAGCCCCAGCATTTT.

The chain recombines TRBV7-3 with TRBJ2-7, with 11 nucleotides matching TRBD2. The CDR3 runs to 18 residues. The V and J ends lost 0 bases and 2 bases, in that order; junction bases with no gene match: 9. CDR1 and CDR2 from the germline V gene are SGHTA and FQGTGA. In DNA, the CDR3 is TGTGCCAGCAGCTTAACGGGTCTAGCGGGGGGCCCAGCCTACGAGCAGTACTTC. Protein sequence: CASSLTGLAGGPAYEQYF. Complete variable domain (other parts from reference TRBV7-3 and TRBJ2-7): GAGVSQTPSNKVTEKGKYVELRCDPISGHTALYWYRQSLGQGPEFLIYFQGTGAADDSGLPNDRFFAVRPEGSVSTLKIQRTERGDSAVYLCASSLTGLAGGPAYEQYFGPGTRLTVT.

The V call is TRBV4-3, the J call TRBJ2-3, with TRBD2 matching over 7 bases. CDR1 and CDR2 (germline): LGHNA, YSLEER. Trimming removed 1 base from V and 2 bases from J; junction bases left unmatched: 6. The CDR3 loop spans 16 amino acids. CDR3 amino acids: CASSQGTGTITDTQYF. CDR3 in DNA: TGCGCCAGCAGCCAAGGCACGGGGACTATCACAGATACGCAGTATTTT.

The chain uses TRBV10-2 and TRBJ2-1, with TRBD1 as a possible D gene (6 bases). Per the germline V gene, CDR1 is WSHSY and CDR2 is SAAADI. Trimming removed 7 bases from V and 7 bases from J, with 20 bases in between. The CDR3 is made up of 15 amino acids. CDR3 nucleotides: TGCGCCAGCATGAGGGGGTTGGAAGTGTGGAATGAGCAGTTCTTC. This gives the protein CASMRGLEVWNEQFF.

This chain uses TRBV19 with TRBJ1-1; 7 nucleotides line up with TRBD1. CDR3 size: 16 residues. The germline gives CDR1 LNHDA, CDR2 SQIVND (reference sequence). With 3 bases clipped from V and 4 bases from J, the junction kept 11 bases outside the gene matches. The CDR3 region is CASSMAGQPWGTEAFF. The CDR3 DNA reads as TGTGCCAGTAGTATGGCGGGACAGCCGTGGGGCACTGAAGCTTTCTTT.

Only a few counts were recorded for this clone. Different DNA sequences within this sample yield the same CDR3. V is TRBV28 and J is TRBJ2-1; 8 bases line up with TRBD2. The V gene's germline CDR1 is MDHEN and CDR2 SYDVKM. Trimming took 2 bases from V and 0 from J; bases not matched to a gene: 0. This CDR3 has 15 residues. CDR3 DNA: TGTGCCAGCAGTTTAAGCGGGAGCTCCTACAATGAGCAGTTCTTC. Translation: CASSLSGSSYNEQFF. The full variable domain, completed using reference TRBV28 and TRBJ2-1, is DVKVTQSSRYLVKRTGEKVFLECVQDMDHENMFWYRQDPGLGLRLIYFSYDVKMKEKGDIPEGYSVSREKKERFSLILESASTNQTSMYLCASSLSGSSYNEQFFGPGTRLTVL.

This clone was observed a handful of times. This rearrangement joins TRBV5-4 to TRBJ2-3; TRBD2 matches 10 bases. V shed 2 bases and J 4 bases; nucleotides not matched to a gene: 7. CDR3 length: 16 residues. CDR1 is SGHNT, CDR2 YYREEE, per germline (reference sequence). The CDR3 region is CASSFSSGGAADTQYF. CDR3 DNA sequence: TGTGCCAGCAGCTTTTCCAGCGGGGGGGCCGCAGATACGCAGTATTTT.

This chain joins TRBV2 and TRBJ1-4; TRBD1 matches 7 bases. V trimming: 10 bases; J trimming: 5 bases; junction bases outside the gene matches: 10. Germline lookup yields CDR1 SNHLY and CDR2 FYNNEI. The CDR3 runs to 14 residues. CDR3 coding DNA: TGTGCCACCACCCGGGACAGAGGAAATGAAAAACTGTTTTTT. Translated: CATTRDRGNEKLFF. Full variable domain (remainder filled in from reference TRBV2 and TRBJ1-4): EPEVTQTPSHQVTQMGQEVILRCVPISNHLYFYWYRQILGQKVEFLVSFYNNEISEKSEIFDDQFSVERPDGSNFTLKIRSTKLEDSAMYFCATTRDRGNEKLFFGSGTQLSVL.